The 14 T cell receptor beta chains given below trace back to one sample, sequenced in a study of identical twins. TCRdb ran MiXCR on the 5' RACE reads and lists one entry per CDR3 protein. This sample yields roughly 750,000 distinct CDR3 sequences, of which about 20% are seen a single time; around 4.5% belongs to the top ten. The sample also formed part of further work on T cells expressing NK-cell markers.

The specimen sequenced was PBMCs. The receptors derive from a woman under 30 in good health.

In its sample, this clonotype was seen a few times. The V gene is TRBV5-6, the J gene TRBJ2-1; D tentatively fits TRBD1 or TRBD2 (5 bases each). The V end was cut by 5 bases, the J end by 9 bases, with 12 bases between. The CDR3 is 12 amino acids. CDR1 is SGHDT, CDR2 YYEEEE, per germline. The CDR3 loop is CASRGLEGEQFF. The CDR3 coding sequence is TGTGCCAGCAGGGGGCTCGAGGGTGAGCAGTTCTTC. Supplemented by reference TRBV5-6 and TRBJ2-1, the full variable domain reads DAGVTQSPTHLIKTRGQQVTLRCSPKSGHDTVSWYQQALGQGPQFIFQYYEEEERQRGNFPDRFSGHQFPNYSSELNVNALLLGDSALYLCASRGLEGEQFFGPGTRLTVL.

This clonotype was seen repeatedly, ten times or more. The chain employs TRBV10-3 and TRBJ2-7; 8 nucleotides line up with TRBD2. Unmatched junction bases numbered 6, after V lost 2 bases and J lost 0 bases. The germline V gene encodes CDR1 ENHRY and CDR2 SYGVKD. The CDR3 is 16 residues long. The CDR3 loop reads CAISEPLAGLSYEQYF. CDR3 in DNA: TGTGCCATCAGTGAGCCGCTAGCGGGCCTCTCCTACGAGCAGTACTTC.

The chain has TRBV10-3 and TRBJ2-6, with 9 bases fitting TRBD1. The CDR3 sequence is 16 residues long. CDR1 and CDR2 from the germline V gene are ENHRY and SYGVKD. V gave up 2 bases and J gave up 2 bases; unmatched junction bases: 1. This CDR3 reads CAISEGTGTGANVLTF. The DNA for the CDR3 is TGTGCCATCAGTGAGGGGACAGGGACTGGGGCCAACGTCCTGACTTTC.

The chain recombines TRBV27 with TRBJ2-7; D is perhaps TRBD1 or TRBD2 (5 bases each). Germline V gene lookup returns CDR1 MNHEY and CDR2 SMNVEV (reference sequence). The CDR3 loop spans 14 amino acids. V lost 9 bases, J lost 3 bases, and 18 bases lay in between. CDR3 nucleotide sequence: TGTGCCAGTTCTGGGACGAAGGGGATCTACGAGCAGTACTTC. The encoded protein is CASSGTKGIYEQYF.

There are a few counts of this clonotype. CDR3 sequence reads: CSVPRGQSEEQYF. The CDR3 bases are TGCAGTGTACCGCGGGGACAGAGCGAGGAGCAGTACTTC. This sequence joins TRBV20-1 and TRBJ2-7, with a weak D call TRBD1 (7 bases). This CDR3 is 13 amino acids long. V lost 7 bases to trimming and J lost 7 bases, with 20 bases between them. Germline values: CDR1 DFQATT, CDR2 SNEGSKA (reference sequence).

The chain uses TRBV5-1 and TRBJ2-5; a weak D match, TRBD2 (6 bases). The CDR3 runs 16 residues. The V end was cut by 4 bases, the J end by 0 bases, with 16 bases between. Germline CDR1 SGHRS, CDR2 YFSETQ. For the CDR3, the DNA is TGCGCCAGCAGCCGCGGACGGGGGTCAGACCAAGAGACCCAGTACTTC. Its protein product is CASSRGRGSDQETQYF.

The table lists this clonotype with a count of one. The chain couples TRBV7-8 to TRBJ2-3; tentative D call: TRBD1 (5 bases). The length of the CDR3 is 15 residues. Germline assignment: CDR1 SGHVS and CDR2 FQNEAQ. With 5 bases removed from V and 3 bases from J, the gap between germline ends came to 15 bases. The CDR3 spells CASSIRGRVTDTQYF. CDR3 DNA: TGTGCCAGCAGCATCCGTGGCAGGGTGACAGATACGCAGTATTTT.

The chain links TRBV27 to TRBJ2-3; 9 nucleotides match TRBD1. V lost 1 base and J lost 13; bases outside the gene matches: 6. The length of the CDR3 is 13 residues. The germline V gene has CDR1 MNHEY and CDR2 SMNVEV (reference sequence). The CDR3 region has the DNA TGTGCCAGCAGTTTATACCGGGACAGGGTGAAGTATTTT. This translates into CASSLYRDRVKYF.

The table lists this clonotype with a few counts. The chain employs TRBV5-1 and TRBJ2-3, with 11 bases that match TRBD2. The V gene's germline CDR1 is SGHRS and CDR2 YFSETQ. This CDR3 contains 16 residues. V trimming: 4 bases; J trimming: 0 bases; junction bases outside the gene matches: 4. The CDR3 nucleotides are TGCGCCAGCAGCCCTAGCGGGGGGTTGAGCACAGATACGCAGTATTTT. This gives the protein CASSPSGGLSTDTQYF.

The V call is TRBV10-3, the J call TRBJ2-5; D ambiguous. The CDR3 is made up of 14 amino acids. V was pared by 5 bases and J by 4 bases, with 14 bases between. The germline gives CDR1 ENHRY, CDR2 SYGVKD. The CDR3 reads CAISKDRFIETQYF. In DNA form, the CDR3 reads TGTGCCATCAGTAAGGACCGGTTCATAGAGACCCAGTACTTC.

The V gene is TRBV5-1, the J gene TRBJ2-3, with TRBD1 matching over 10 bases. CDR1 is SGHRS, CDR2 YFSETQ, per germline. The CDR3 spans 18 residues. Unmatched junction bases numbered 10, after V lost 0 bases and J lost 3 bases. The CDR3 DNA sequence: TGCGCCAGCAGCTTGGGGCCGGGACAGGGGTCACGAACAGATACGCAGTATTTT. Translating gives CASSLGPGQGSRTDTQYF.

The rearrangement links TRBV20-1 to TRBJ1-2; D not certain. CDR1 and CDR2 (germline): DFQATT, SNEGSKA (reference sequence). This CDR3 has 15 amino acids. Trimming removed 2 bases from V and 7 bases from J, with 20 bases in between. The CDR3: CSARTGPRRFGGYTF. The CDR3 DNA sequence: TGCAGTGCTAGAACCGGACCGCGGAGGTTCGGTGGCTACACCTTC.

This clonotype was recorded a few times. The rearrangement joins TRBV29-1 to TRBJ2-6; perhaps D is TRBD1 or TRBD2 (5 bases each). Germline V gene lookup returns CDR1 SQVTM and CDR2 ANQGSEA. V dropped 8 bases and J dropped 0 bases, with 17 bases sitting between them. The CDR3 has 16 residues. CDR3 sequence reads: CSPPGPPRSGANVLTF. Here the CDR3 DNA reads TGCAGCCCCCCGGGACCACCTCGCTCTGGGGCCAACGTCCTGACTTTC.

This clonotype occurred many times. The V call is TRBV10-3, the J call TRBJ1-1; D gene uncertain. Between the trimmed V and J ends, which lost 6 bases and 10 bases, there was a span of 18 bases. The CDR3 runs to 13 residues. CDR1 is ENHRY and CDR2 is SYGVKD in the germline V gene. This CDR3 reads CAISQQEGVGAFF. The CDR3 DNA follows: TGTGCCATCAGCCAACAAGAGGGCGTTGGAGCTTTCTTT.